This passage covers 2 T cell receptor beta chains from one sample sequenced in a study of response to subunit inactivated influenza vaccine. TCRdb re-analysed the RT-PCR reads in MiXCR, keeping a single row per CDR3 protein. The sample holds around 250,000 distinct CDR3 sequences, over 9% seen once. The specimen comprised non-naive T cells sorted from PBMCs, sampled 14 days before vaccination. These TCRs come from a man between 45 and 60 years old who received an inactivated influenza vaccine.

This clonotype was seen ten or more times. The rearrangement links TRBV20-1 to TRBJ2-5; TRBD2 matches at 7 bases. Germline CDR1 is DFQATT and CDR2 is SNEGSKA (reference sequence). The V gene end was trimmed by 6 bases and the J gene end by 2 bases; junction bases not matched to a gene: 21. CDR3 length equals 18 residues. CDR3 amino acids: CSADGSVEREATQETQYF. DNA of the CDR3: TGCAGTGCAGATGGATCCGTTGAACGGGAGGCCACACAAGAGACCCAGTACTTC.

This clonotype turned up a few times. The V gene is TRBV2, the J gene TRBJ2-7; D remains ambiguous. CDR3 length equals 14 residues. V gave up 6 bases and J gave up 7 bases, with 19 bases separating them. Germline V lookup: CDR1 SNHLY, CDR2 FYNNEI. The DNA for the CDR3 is TGTGCCAGCAGGGAAAGGATCCTCTCGAGGGAGCAGTACTTC. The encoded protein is CASRERILSREQYF.